This entry lists 23 T cell receptor beta chains sequenced from one sample in a study of control samples from healthy donors and cancer patients. Clones were sequenced by immunoSEQ multiplex PCR, and TCRdb holds only the in-frame ones, with some missing. The repertoire includes 75,000 to 90,000 clones, around 86% of them detected once, and around 9.5% sits in the top ten. Input material: PBMCs. These receptors were obtained from a woman between 50 and 59 years old with colorectal cancer.

The rearrangement joins TRBV6-5 to TRBJ2-1; TRBD1 might be the D (6 bases). The V gene's germline CDR1 is MNHEY and CDR2 SVGAGI. The CDR3 consists of 14 residues. Trimming took off 7 bases at V and 4 bases at J, with 14 bases between the two ends. The CDR3 DNA follows: TGTGCCAGCAAAGGGCAGGGGCTTTACAATGAGCAGTTCTTC. It codes for CASKGQGLYNEQFF.

The rearrangement joins TRBV3-1 (or the pseudogene TRBV3-2) to TRBJ2-7, with 7 bases matching TRBD2. Per the germline V gene, CDR1 is LGHDT and CDR2 is YNNKEL (reference sequence). Trimming at V came to 0 bases and at J to 4 bases, leaving 12 bases not matched to a gene. This CDR3 has 17 amino acids. The CDR3 DNA is TGTGCCAGCAGCCAAGAGGACTGGCGGGGGTACAAATACGAGCAGTACGTC. Its protein is CASSQEDWRGYKYEQYV.

The rearrangement joins TRBV7-2 to TRBJ1-2; 8 bases align to TRBD1. The CDR3 has 12 amino acids. In germline, CDR1 is SGHTA, CDR2 FQGNSA. The ends lost 5 bases at V and 7 bases at J; junction bases unmatched: 3. The CDR3 sequence is CASSVDRGGYTF. CDR3 in DNA: TGTGCCAGCAGCGTTGACAGGGGTGGCTACACCTTC.

V is TRBV20-1 and J is TRBJ1-2; D possibly corresponds to TRBD1 (5 bases). The germline gives CDR1 DFQATT, CDR2 SNEGSKA (reference sequence). V was shortened by 3 bases and J by 10 bases, with 21 bases between the two germline ends. This CDR3 contains 14 residues. The CDR3 sequence is CSASPPGTQADYTF. In nucleotides, the CDR3 is TGCAGTGCTAGTCCGCCGGGGACCCAGGCGGACTACACCTTC.

The CDR3 nucleotides read TGTGCCAGTAGTATCGCGACGGTCACCGGGGAGCTGTTTTTT. Translated, it gives CASSIATVTGELFF. This sequence joins TRBV19 and TRBJ2-2; D gene ambiguous. The CDR3 length is 14 residues. CDR1 LNHDA and CDR2 SQIVND come from the germline V gene (reference sequence). V was trimmed by 3 bases and J by 4 bases, leaving 9 bases between them.

The V gene is TRBV3-1 (or the pseudogene TRBV3-2), the J gene TRBJ2-3; D tentatively fits TRBD1 or TRBD2 (6 bases each). Germline V gene lookup returns CDR1 LGHDT and CDR2 YNNKEL (reference sequence). V lost 4 bases to trimming and J lost 0 bases, with 23 bases between them. The CDR3 length is 19 residues. The CDR3 DNA sequence: TGTGCCAGCAGCCTCCTTAAGGGGGGCGGAAAAGCTAGCACAGATACGCAGTATTTT. Its protein is CASSLLKGGGKASTDTQYF.

The CDR3 sequence is CASSRDSPYGYTF. CDR3 nucleotides: TGTGCCAGCAGCCGGGACAGCCCCTATGGCTACACCTTC. The rearrangement links TRBV3-1 (or the pseudogene TRBV3-2) to TRBJ1-2; 7 bases line up with TRBD1. CDR1 and CDR2 (germline): LGHDT, YNNKEL (reference sequence). V gave up 4 bases and J gave up 4 bases; unmatched junction bases: 3. The CDR3 has 13 amino acids.

The chain uses TRBV7-9 and TRBJ2-5, with 10 bases aligning to TRBD1. From germline, CDR1 is SEHNR and CDR2 FQNEAQ (reference sequence). The junction had 5 bases not matched to a gene; V was cut back by 5 bases and J by 5 bases. The CDR3 extends over 14 amino acids. CDR3 nucleotides: TGTGCCAGCAGCGCGGGACAGGGGATGGAGACCCAGTACTTC. Translating gives CASSAGQGMETQYF.

CDR3 sequence reads: CASSPAQGNTEAFF. The CDR3 nucleotides are TGTGCCAGCTCACCGGCCCAAGGGAACACTGAAGCTTTCTTT. The gene calls are TRBV18 and TRBJ1-1; D is uncertain. Trimming pared 3 bases from V and 1 base from J, leaving 9 bases between. The CDR3 has 14 amino acids. Germline lookup yields CDR1 KGHSH and CDR2 LQKENI.

The genes are TRBV12-3 or TRBV12-4 and TRBJ2-2; D gene unclear. The CDR3 length is 13 residues. Trimming shortened V by 2 bases and J by 8 bases, and 9 bases separated the two germline ends. CDR3 amino acids: CASSLTTKGELFF. For the CDR3, the DNA is TGTGCCAGCAGTTTAACGACGAAAGGGGAGCTGTTTTTT.

The chain employs TRBV10-2 and TRBJ2-7, with TRBD2 matching 8 bases. The CDR3 is 12 residues long. Looked up from germline, CDR1 is WSHSY and CDR2 is SAAADI. Trimming removed 2 bases from V and 6 bases from J; junction bases left unmatched: 0. Here the CDR3 DNA reads TGCGCCAGCAGTGAGGCGGGGGGCGAGCAGTACGTC. Its protein product is CASSEAGGEQYV.

The chain recombines TRBV5-6 with TRBJ2-2, with 8 bases that match TRBD1. Losses at the gene ends were 0 bases for V and 6 bases for J; bases not matched to a gene: 7. The CDR3 is made up of 16 amino acids. In germline, CDR1 is SGHDT, CDR2 YYEEEE. In nucleotides, the CDR3 is TGTGCCAGCAGCTTGGCCGGACAGGGTAAAGCCGGGGAGCTGTTTTTT. Amino acid sequence: CASSLAGQGKAGELFF.

The rearrangement links TRBV4-3 to TRBJ2-1; 12 nucleotides match TRBD2. The J segment lost 9 bases and the V segment lost 2 bases, leaving 11 bases of the junction unmatched. Germline V CDR1 and CDR2: LGHNA, YSLEER. The CDR3 extends over 17 amino acids. CDR3 region: CASSQLATSGGNSEQFF. CDR3 DNA: TGCGCCAGCAGCCAACTCGCCACTAGCGGGGGGAACAGTGAGCAGTTCTTC.

V usage is TRBV20-1 and J usage is TRBJ1-6; D gene unclear. Per the germline V gene, CDR1 is DFQATT and CDR2 is SNEGSKA (reference sequence). V was trimmed by 3 bases and J by 2 bases, leaving 8 bases between them. The CDR3 spans 14 residues. The DNA of the CDR3 is TGCAGTGCTAGTAATGGGCCCTATAATTCACCCCTCCACTTT. Translating gives CSASNGPYNSPLHF.

The chain links TRBV24-1 to TRBJ2-2, with D uncertain. Trimming cost V 1 base and J 0 bases, with 8 bases left between them. There are 16 residues in the CDR3. The V gene's germline CDR1 is KGHDR and CDR2 SFDVKD. The CDR3 DNA is TGTGCCACCAGTGATTTTTCCAGTTCGAACACCGGGGAGCTGTTTTTT. It translates to CATSDFSSSNTGELFF.

This chain links TRBV6-5 with TRBJ1-4; D might be TRBD1 (6 bases). Trimming removed 0 bases from V and 8 bases from J, with 10 bases in between. Germline-derived CDR1 and CDR2 are MNHEY and SVGAGI. The CDR3 spans 14 residues. The CDR3 sequence is CASSYSGGIEKLFF. The CDR3, as DNA: TGTGCCAGCAGTTACTCAGGGGGAATCGAAAAACTGTTTTTT.

This CDR3 is CASSPQRGGYNEQFF. DNA of the CDR3: TGTGCCAGCTCACCTCAGCGGGGGGGCTACAATGAGCAGTTCTTC. The rearrangement links TRBV18 to TRBJ2-1; TRBD2 matches at 10 bases. Trimming took 3 bases from V and 3 from J; bases not matched to a gene: 2. The CDR3 is 15 residues long. Germline V gives CDR1 KGHSH, CDR2 LQKENI.

Concerning this clone itself: The conserved final phenylalanine or tryptophan is absent from the CDR3, which likely points to a read error. The DNA is omitted, as the CDR3 cannot be located on it reliably, and the CDR3 follows TCRdb's listing. This chain connects TRBV3-1 (or the pseudogene TRBV3-2) to TRBJ2-3; the table's D call TRBD1 went unverified against the DNA. Germline V gene data show CDR1 as LGHDT and CDR2 as YNNKEL (reference sequence). The CDR3 spans 12 residues, counting both ends. The CDR3 loop is CASSRRDTMAPT.

The J gene is TRBJ2-2, the V gene TRBV11-3, with TRBD2 matching 8 bases. The ends lost 5 bases at V and 6 bases at J; junction bases unmatched: 5. CDR1 and CDR2 (germline): SGHNT, YENEEA. The CDR3 consists of 14 residues. CDR3 in amino acids: CASSRREGAGELFF. CDR3 DNA sequence: TGTGCCAGCAGCCGCCGGGAGGGCGCCGGGGAGCTGTTTTTT.

CDR3 DNA sequence: TGTGCCACCAAGGCAGGGGGCAGGGATGGCTACACCTTC. It yields the protein CATKAGGRDGYTF. The chain employs TRBV24-1 and TRBJ1-2; 8 bases agree with TRBD1. The CDR3 is made up of 13 amino acids. The V and J ends lost 8 bases and 6 bases, in that order; junction bases with no gene match: 7. Germline V lookup: CDR1 KGHDR, CDR2 SFDVKD.

This clone has only a few counts. CDR3: CATSRGGGIDTEAFF. CDR3 bases: TGTGCCACCAGCAGAGGTGGGGGGATAGACACTGAAGCTTTCTTT. This chain connects TRBV15 to TRBJ1-1; TRBD1 is a possible D gene (5 bases). Trimming shortened V by 1 base and J by 3 bases, and 12 bases separated the two germline ends. This CDR3 comprises 15 residues. The germline V gene has CDR1 LNHNV and CDR2 YYDKDF (reference sequence). The full variable domain, its missing parts supplied by reference TRBV15 and TRBJ1-1, is DAMVIQNPRYQVTQFGKPVTLSCSQTLNHNVMYWYQQKSSQAPKLLFHYYDKDFNNEADTPDNFQSRRPNTSFCFLDIRSPGLGDTAMYLCATSRGGGIDTEAFFGQGTRLTVV.

The rearrangement uses TRBV6-1 and TRBJ1-2, with 11 bases aligning to TRBD1. The CDR3 runs 17 residues. Germline loops: CDR1 MNHNS, CDR2 SASEGT. J lost 4 bases, V lost 2 bases, and 9 bases had no gene match. The CDR3 protein is CASSEMGTGGKSYGYTF. The DNA for the CDR3 is TGTGCCAGCAGTGAAATGGGGACAGGGGGTAAAAGCTATGGCTACACCTTC.

This sequence joins TRBV4-3 and TRBJ2-2; 9 bases align to TRBD1. V lost 0 bases to trimming and J lost 0 bases; unmatched junction nucleotides: 5. Germline V gene sequence: CDR1 LGHNA, CDR2 YSLEER. CDR3 length equals 18 residues. This chain's CDR3 is CASSQDLTGGPNTGELFF. The CDR3 DNA reads TGCGCCAGCAGCCAAGATTTGACAGGGGGACCGAACACCGGGGAGCTGTTTTTT.